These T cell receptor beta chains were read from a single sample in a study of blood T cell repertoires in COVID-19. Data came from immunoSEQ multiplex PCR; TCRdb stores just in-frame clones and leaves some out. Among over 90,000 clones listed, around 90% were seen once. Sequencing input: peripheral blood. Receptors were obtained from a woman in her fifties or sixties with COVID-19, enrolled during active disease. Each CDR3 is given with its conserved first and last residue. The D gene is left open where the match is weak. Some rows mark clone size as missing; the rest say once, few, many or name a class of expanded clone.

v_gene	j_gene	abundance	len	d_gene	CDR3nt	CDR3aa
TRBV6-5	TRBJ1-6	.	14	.	TGTGCCAGCAGGGGCAACGGCCGTTATTCACCCCTCCACTTT	CASRGNGRYSPLHF
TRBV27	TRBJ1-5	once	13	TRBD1	TGTGCCAGCAGTTCTACAGGGGTTCAGCCCCAGCATTTT	CASSSTGVQPQHF
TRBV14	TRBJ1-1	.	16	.	TGTGCCAGCAGCCGAGAGGGCCGGACATTGAACACTGAAGCTTTCTTT	CASSREGRTLNTEAFF
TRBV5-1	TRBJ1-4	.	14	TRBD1	TGCGCCAGCAGCTGGGGGACAGGGAATGAAAAACTGTTTTTT	CASSWGTGNEKLFF
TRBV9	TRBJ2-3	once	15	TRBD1	TGTGCCAGCAGCGTAAGGGTCGACAGGGCAGATACGCAGTATTTT	CASSVRVDRADTQYF
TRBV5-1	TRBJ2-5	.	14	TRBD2	TGCGCCAGCAGCTTGACGGGACTAGGTCGGTCCCAGTACTTC	CASSLTGLGRSQYF
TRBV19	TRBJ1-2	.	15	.	TGTGCCAGTAGTATCTCGGGGTTTACTAACTATGGCTACACCTTC	CASSISGFTNYGYTF
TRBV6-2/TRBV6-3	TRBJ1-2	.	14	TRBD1	TGTGCCAGCAGTTCAGGGACAGGGGGCGATGGCTACACCTTC	CASSSGTGGDGYTF
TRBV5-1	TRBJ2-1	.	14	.	TGCGCCAGCAGCTTGGGAGGGGGTCACAATGAGCAGTTCTTC	CASSLGGGHNEQFF
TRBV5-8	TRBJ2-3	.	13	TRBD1	TGTGCCAGCAGCCCCACAGGGGGAGATACGCAGTATTTT	CASSPTGGDTQYF
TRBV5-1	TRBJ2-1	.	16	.	TGCGCCAGCAGCTTGGGGGCCGCGGGATATTACAATGAGCAGTTCTTC	CASSLGAAGYYNEQFF
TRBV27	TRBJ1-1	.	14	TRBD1	TGTGCCAGCAGCCGGGGACAGCTGAACACTGAAGCTTTCTTT	CASSRGQLNTEAFF
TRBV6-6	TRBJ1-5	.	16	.	TGTGCCAGCAGTTACTCCGGGGGAATGGGCAATCAGCCCCAGCATTTT	CASSYSGGMGNQPQHF
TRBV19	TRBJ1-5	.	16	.	TGTGCCAGTAGTCCCGCGGAGGGACGGCGCAATCAGCCCCAGCATTTT	CASSPAEGRRNQPQHF
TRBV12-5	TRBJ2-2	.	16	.	TGTGCTAGTGGTTTGGTACTTGGACAACCGAACCGGGAGCTGTTTTTT	CASGLVLGQPNRELFF
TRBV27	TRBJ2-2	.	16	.	TGTGCCAGCAAACTACAGGGTGGGGAAAGAACCGGGGAGCTGTTTTTT	CASKLQGGERTGELFF
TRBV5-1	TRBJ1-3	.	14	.	TGCGCCAGCAGCTCGACAGCAACTGGAAACACCATATATTTT	CASSSTATGNTIYF
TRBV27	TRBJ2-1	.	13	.	TGTGCCAGCAGTTTATCGGCTTACAATGAGCAGTTCTTC	CASSLSAYNEQFF
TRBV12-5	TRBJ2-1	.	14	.	TGTGCTAGTGGTTCCCGCCCGTTACTCGATGAGCAGTTCTTC	CASGSRPLLDEQFF
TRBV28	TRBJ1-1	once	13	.	TGTGCCAGCAGTTCCTCACAGGGTGGTGAAGCTTTCTTT	CASSSSQGGEAFF
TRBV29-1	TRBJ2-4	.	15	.	TGCAGCGTTGAAACATCTGGGGGGTTTAAGGACATTCAGTACTTC	CSVETSGGFKDIQYF
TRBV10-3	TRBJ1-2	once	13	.	TGTGCCATCAGTGAGACAACTAACTATGGCTACACCTTC	CAISETTNYGYTF
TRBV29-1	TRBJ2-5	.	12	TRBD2	TGCAGCGCCACTAGCGGGGGAGAGACCCAGTACTTC	CSATSGGETQYF